This T cell receptor beta chain was recovered during a study of blood T cells in healthy people across ages. For the study at large: Through template switching, about one barcoded beta molecule was captured per two T cells, as measured in model experiments.

Sample donors were healthy Caucasian individuals that came from Russia, aged roughly 6 to 100. The CDR3 consists of 13 residues. Per germline, CDR1 SNHLY and CDR2 FYNNEI. Through a sample-barcoded 5' primer and a J-beta primer mix, a second PCR was run for about 6 to 12 cycles. TCRdb redid the calling of the 5' RACE reads with MiXCR, one entry per CDR3 protein. This sample has roughly 680,000 distinct CDR3 sequences, with 52% found just once. With regard to this clonotype: Its antigen is currently unknown.

General study results and limits: Researchers judged that diversity estimates from one million T cells fell short of true values.

The sequence came from an elderly woman in good health. Sequenced sample: blood. The chain couples TRBV2 to TRBJ2-1; 7 nucleotides line up with TRBD1. The J call may be faulty, since TRBJ2-7 better matches the DNA end. The CDR3 coding sequence is TGTGCCAGCACGACAGGGCAATCGACTGAGCAGTACTTC. The encoded protein is CASTTGQSTEQYF.